The 32 T cell receptor beta chains given below trace back to one sample, sequenced in a study of T cell repertoires in cytomegalovirus infection. From the reads, TCRdb called clonotypes with MiXCR, one entry per CDR3 protein. The repertoire has about 700,000 distinct CDR3 sequences, roughly 33% of them found once; the top ten carry 15% to 20%. Antigens for these TCRs are unknown. The sequencing used cultured PBMCs, collected from culture after CMV antigen stimulation. The origin of the receptors is a human donor in good health (CMV status not recorded). Some clones in this sample may be carry-over from other donors' samples.

This clonotype has just a few counts. The chain recombines TRBV7-6 with TRBJ2-7; TRBD1 aligns across 7 bases. The germline V gene has CDR1 SGHVS and CDR2 FNYEAQ. The CDR3 covers 14 residues. Germline trimming cut 5 bases from V and 6 bases from J; bases unmatched to any gene: 10. CDR3 residues: CASSPDRDPAEQYF. The CDR3 DNA is TGTGCCAGCAGCCCCGACAGGGACCCGGCCGAGCAGTACTTC. Full variable domain (remainder filled in from reference TRBV7-6 and TRBJ2-7): GAGVSQSPRYKVTKRGQDVALRCDPISGHVSLYWYRQALGQGPEFLTYFNYEAQQDKSGLPNDRFSAERPEGSISTLTIQRTEQRDSAMYRCASSPDRDPAEQYFGPGTRLTVT.

The chain combines TRBV7-8 with TRBJ1-4, with TRBD1 matching over 9 bases. Per germline, CDR1 SGHVS and CDR2 FQNEAQ. The CDR3 consists of 15 residues. Germline trimming cut 5 bases from V and 8 bases from J; bases unmatched to any gene: 9. The CDR3 nucleotides read TGTGCCAGCAGCCCACCGGGACAGGGAGAAGAAAAACTGTTTTTT. It yields the protein CASSPPGQGEEKLFF.

This clonotype was observed many times. The chain is built from TRBV7-2 and TRBJ2-5, with 12 bases fitting TRBD2. The CDR3 contains 16 residues. With 5 bases clipped from V and 1 base from J, the junction kept 5 bases outside the gene matches. Germline CDR1 reads SGHTA; CDR2 reads FQGNSA. The CDR3 DNA reads as TGTGCCAGCAGCCTCCTACTAGCGGGGGGCCAAGAGACCCAGTACTTC. It yields the protein CASSLLLAGGQETQYF.

The chain recombines TRBV10-3 with TRBJ2-3, with D possibly being TRBD2 (5 bases). V gave up 4 bases and J gave up 5 bases, with 13 bases separating them. Germline assignment: CDR1 ENHRY and CDR2 SYGVKD. The CDR3 is 14 amino acids. CDR3 amino acids: CAISGGRGGDTQYF. As DNA, the CDR3 is TGTGCCATCAGTGGTGGTAGAGGAGGAGATACGCAGTATTTT.

This clonotype was found a few times. The J gene is TRBJ1-3, the V gene TRBV11-2; unclear D gene. V was shortened by 5 bases and J by 4 bases, with 12 bases between the two germline ends. CDR1 is SGHAT and CDR2 is FQNNGV in the germline V gene. The CDR3 runs 14 residues. The CDR3 DNA follows: TGTGCCAGCAGCGAGCGCTCTCCCGGAAACACCATATATTTT. Encoded protein: CASSERSPGNTIYF.

A few counts support this clonotype. CDR3 region: CATQQQGGGYTF. CDR3 nucleotide sequence: TGTGCCACCCAACAGCAAGGCGGTGGCTACACCTTC. This sequence joins TRBV7-9 and TRBJ1-2; D remains ambiguous. The CDR3 consists of 12 residues. Germline V gives CDR1 SEHNR, CDR2 FQNEAQ (reference sequence). The V end was cut by 10 bases, the J end by 7 bases, with 16 bases between. The full variable domain, with the rest looked up from reference TRBV7-9 and TRBJ1-2, is DTGVSQNPRHKITKRGQNVTFRCDPISEHNRLYWYRQTLGQGPEFLTYFQNEAQLEKSRLLSDRFSAERPKGSFSTLEIQRTEQGDSAMYLCATQQQGGGYTFGSGTRLTVV.

The chain is built from TRBV20-1 and TRBJ2-1; 9 positions match TRBD1. V lost 6 bases to trimming and J lost 3 bases; unmatched junction nucleotides: 12. Germline CDR1 and CDR2: DFQATT and SNEGSKA (reference sequence). This CDR3 spans 16 amino acids. The CDR3 DNA reads as TGCAGTGCACTAAACTGGGGGACAGGGATCTACAATGAGCAGTTCTTC. It translates to CSALNWGTGIYNEQFF.

In this sample, this clonotype turned up many times. The chain has TRBV7-8 and TRBJ1-1, with TRBD1 matching 8 bases. This CDR3 is built from 14 residues. Germline values: CDR1 SGHVS, CDR2 FQNEAQ. The V gene end was trimmed by 5 bases and the J gene end by 3 bases; junction bases not matched to a gene: 5. The CDR3 loop reads CASSDGQGHTEAFF. The CDR3 DNA is TGTGCCAGCAGCGACGGACAGGGACACACTGAAGCTTTCTTT.

This clonotype was observed once. V and J are TRBV6-2 or TRBV6-3 and TRBJ1-1, with no clear D. Trimming pared 6 bases from V and 8 bases from J, leaving 7 bases between. The CDR3 consists of 10 residues. Germline CDR1 and CDR2: MNHEY and SVGEGT. CDR3 residues: CASRREEAFF. The CDR3 bases are TGTGCCAGCAGGCGTGAAGAAGCTTTCTTT.

The CDR3 sequence: CASVKDRNNQPQHF. CDR3 DNA sequence: TGTGCCAGCGTAAAAGACAGGAACAATCAGCCCCAGCATTTT. The chain is built from TRBV2 and TRBJ1-5, with D possibly being TRBD1 (6 bases). The CDR3 length is 14 residues. The germline V gene has CDR1 SNHLY and CDR2 FYNNEI. Trimming left V 8 bases short and J 3 bases short, with 14 bases between.

This clonotype was found once. This may come from a read error, since a much larger clone is one base off. As DNA, the CDR3 is TGTGCCAGCAGCTTAAAAGCGGCAGGATTCTACGAGCAGTACTTC. This translates into CASSLKAAGFYEQYF. The V and J genes are TRBV7-2 and TRBJ2-7; a weak D match, TRBD2 (5 bases). The CDR3 runs 15 residues. Trimming cost V 2 bases and J 3 bases, with 14 bases left between them. The germline CDR1 and CDR2 sequences are SGHTA and FQGNSA.

Only a few counts were recorded for this clonotype. The V gene is TRBV7-2, the J gene TRBJ1-6; no definite D call. V shed 5 bases and J shed 8 bases, with 13 bases lying between them. Germline V gives CDR1 SGHTA, CDR2 FQGNSA. This CDR3 has 14 amino acids. The CDR3 region is CASSLEREYSPLHF. The DNA of the CDR3 is TGTGCCAGCAGCCTGGAAAGGGAATATTCACCCCTCCACTTT.

The rearrangement links TRBV10-3 to TRBJ2-5; D is perhaps TRBD1 or TRBD2 (6 bases each). Between the trimmed V and J ends, which lost 6 bases and 2 bases, there was a span of 19 bases. Germline loops: CDR1 ENHRY, CDR2 SYGVKD. This CDR3 comprises 16 residues. The CDR3 bases are TGTGCCATCAGCCGGGGGCGAGGTGGGACACAAGAGACCCAGTACTTC. It specifies CAISRGRGGTQETQYF.

The chain employs TRBV14 and TRBJ1-1, with a tentative D call TRBD1 (5 bases). The germline V gene has CDR1 SGHDN and CDR2 FVKESK. Trimming shortened V by 3 bases and J by 4 bases, and 15 bases separated the two germline ends. There are 15 residues in the CDR3. The CDR3 coding sequence is TGTGCCAGCAGCCAGTACGGGGCTGGAGGCACTGAAGCTTTCTTT. Its translation: CASSQYGAGGTEAFF.

This clonotype has at least ten counts. The J gene is TRBJ1-5, the V gene TRBV7-2; D not resolved. Germline V gives CDR1 SGHTA, CDR2 FQGNSA. The germline V and J ends were trimmed by 5 bases and 3 bases, with 5 bases remaining between them. The CDR3 has 12 amino acids. The DNA for the CDR3 is TGTGCCAGCAGCACTTCCAATCAGCCCCAGCATTTT. Its translation: CASSTSNQPQHF.

This chain joins TRBV6-6 and TRBJ2-1, with a possible D match to TRBD2 (5 bases). CDR1 and CDR2 from the germline V gene are MNHNY and SVGAGI (reference sequence). V was cut by 5 bases and J by 9 bases, with 23 bases left in between. The CDR3 consists of 16 residues. As DNA, the CDR3 is TGTGCCAGCAGTGTTGAGGGCAGGTTCGGCAACACTGAGCAGTTCTTC. It translates to CASSVEGRFGNTEQFF.

This chain links TRBV6-1 with TRBJ2-4, with TRBD2 identical over 12 bases. V gave up 6 bases and J gave up 0 bases; unmatched junction bases: 15. The CDR3 totals 20 residues. Germline loops: CDR1 MNHNS, CDR2 SASEGT. In nucleotides, the CDR3 is TGTGCCAGCAGGCATAAGGGGAGGACTAGCGGGGAGGGAGCCAAAAACATTCAGTACTTC. Protein sequence: CASRHKGRTSGEGAKNIQYF.

This clonotype was seen a handful of times. The chain joins TRBV7-4 to TRBJ2-3; D gene ambiguous. This CDR3 region has 16 residues. Looked up from germline, CDR1 is SGHVT and CDR2 is SQSDAQ. The ends were cut back, 2 bases at V and 2 bases at J, with 14 bases in the middle. CDR3 DNA sequence: TGTGCCAGCAGCTTAAGTCACCCCGCTTACACAGATACGCAGTATTTT. Amino acids: CASSLSHPAYTDTQYF.

The rearrangement uses TRBV5-4 and TRBJ2-7; D not resolved. The germline V gene has CDR1 SGHNT and CDR2 YYREEE (reference sequence). Trimming stripped 3 bases from V and 4 bases from J, with 11 bases between. This CDR3 contains 13 residues. The CDR3 bases are TGTGCCAGCAGCTCACCCCCCACATACGAGCAGTACTTC. This encodes CASSSPPTYEQYF.

This clonotype was recorded a few times. V and J are TRBV4-2 and TRBJ2-3, with 10 bases matching TRBD1. The CDR3 totals 16 residues. Germline V CDR1 and CDR2: LGHNA, YNFKEQ. V dropped 3 bases and J dropped 6; count of bases not matched to a gene: 9. CDR3 region: CASSQRGQGTGDTQYF. The CDR3 DNA reads as TGTGCCAGCAGCCAGAGGGGACAGGGGACGGGTGATACGCAGTATTTT.

This clonotype was seen a few times. The chain recombines TRBV7-2 with TRBJ2-1; 13 bases are shared with TRBD2. Trimming cost V 5 bases and J 9 bases; bases outside gene matches: 13. Germline V CDR1 and CDR2: SGHTA, FQGNSA. This CDR3 spans 17 amino acids. The CDR3 nucleotides read TGTGCCAGCAGCCAAAGACTAGCGGGAGGCCCTTGGGCTGAGCAGTTCTTC. It specifies CASSQRLAGGPWAEQFF. The whole variable domain, remainder taken from reference TRBV7-2 and TRBJ2-1, is GAGVSQSPSNKVTEKGKDVELRCDPISGHTALYWYRQSLGQGLEFLIYFQGNSAPDKSGLPSDRFSAERTGGSVSTLTIQRTQQEDSAVYLCASSQRLAGGPWAEQFFGPGTRLTVL.

This clonotype was picked up a small number of times. This chain links TRBV5-1 with TRBJ1-2; D ambiguous. Between the trimmed V and J ends, which lost 4 bases and 5 bases, there was a span of 15 bases. The germline gives CDR1 SGHRS, CDR2 YFSETQ. The length of the CDR3 is 14 residues. DNA of the CDR3: TGCGCCAGCAGCGAACCCCTAGGCGGATATGGCTACACCTTC. The encoded protein is CASSEPLGGYGYTF.

The chain employs TRBV12-3 or TRBV12-4 and TRBJ1-6, with 10 positions matching TRBD1. This CDR3 has 15 amino acids. The ends lost 6 bases at V and 6 bases at J; junction bases unmatched: 5. CDR3 in DNA: TGTGCCAGCAGAGCCGGGACAGGGGCTAATTCACCCCTCCACTTT. Amino acid sequence: CASRAGTGANSPLHF.

V is TRBV7-2 and J is TRBJ1-4; TRBD1 matches 9 bases. The CDR3 sequence is 15 residues long. The V gene end was trimmed by 5 bases and the J gene end by 6 bases; junction bases not matched to a gene: 7. The germline gives CDR1 SGHTA, CDR2 FQGNSA. The CDR3 region is CASSPGTGFDEKLFF. The DNA of the CDR3 is TGTGCCAGCAGCCCCGGGACAGGGTTCGATGAAAAACTGTTTTTT.

The chain recombines TRBV19 with TRBJ2-7; the D gene could be TRBD1 or TRBD2 (5 bases each). The CDR3 totals 15 residues. Trimming cost V 6 bases and J 2 bases, with 17 bases left between them. Germline loops: CDR1 LNHDA, CDR2 SQIVND (reference sequence). CDR3 sequence: CASSLRGIGAYEQYF. CDR3 coding DNA: TGTGCCAGTAGCCTCCGAGGGATAGGGGCCTACGAGCAGTACTTC.

This clonotype occurred a few times. The V call is TRBV12-3 or TRBV12-4, the J call TRBJ2-3; 9 bases line up with TRBD2. J lost 3 bases, V lost 5 bases, and 9 bases had no gene match. The CDR3 is 16 residues long. The CDR3 coding sequence is TGTGCCAGCAGTCAAGTAGCGGGGGAAACAACAGATACGCAGTATTTT. Its translation is CASSQVAGETTDTQYF.

The rearrangement joins TRBV20-1 to TRBJ1-2; D perhaps matches TRBD1 (6 bases). The CDR3 runs to 12 residues. In germline, CDR1 is DFQATT, CDR2 SNEGSKA (reference sequence). V lost 4 bases and J 4 bases, leaving 10 bases between the germline ends. For the CDR3, the DNA is TGCAGTGCTAACAGGGAGGGCTATGGCTACACCTTC. Translating gives CSANREGYGYTF.

This clonotype showed up just a few times. The CDR3 nucleotides read TGTGCCAGCAGTTCCGGCGGGGGCCAGGGGGTCACAGATACGCAGTATTTT. It specifies CASSSGGGQGVTDTQYF. The rearrangement uses TRBV28 and TRBJ2-3; D may correspond to TRBD1 or TRBD2 (7 bases each). Trimming stripped 4 bases from V and 2 bases from J, with 19 bases between. The CDR3 has 17 amino acids. Germline assignment: CDR1 MDHEN and CDR2 SYDVKM. Complete variable domain (other parts from reference TRBV28 and TRBJ2-3): DVKVTQSSRYLVKRTGEKVFLECVQDMDHENMFWYRQDPGLGLRLIYFSYDVKMKEKGDIPEGYSVSREKKERFSLILESASTNQTSMYLCASSSGGGQGVTDTQYFGPGTRLTVL.

The gene calls are TRBV4-3 and TRBJ2-1; D unclear. CDR3 length: 12 residues. In germline, CDR1 is LGHNA, CDR2 YSLEER. The ends were cut back, 4 bases at V and 10 bases at J, with 11 bases in the middle. The CDR3 nucleotides read TGCGCCAGCAGCCGATTTGGGAAGGAGCAGTTCTTC. Encoded protein: CASSRFGKEQFF.

CDR3 loop: CASSAGGLTGEQFF. In DNA, the CDR3 is TGTGCCAGCAGTGCAGGGGGTCTTACGGGTGAGCAGTTCTTC. V gene TRBV6-1 combines with J gene TRBJ2-1; 7 bases line up with TRBD1. Trimming removed 4 bases from V and 9 bases from J; junction bases left unmatched: 9. The CDR3 has 14 amino acids. Per the germline V gene, CDR1 is MNHNS and CDR2 is SASEGT.

The chain links TRBV7-6 to TRBJ2-3, with unresolved D. V lost 7 bases, J lost 6 bases, and 11 bases lay in between. Germline-derived CDR1 and CDR2 are SGHVS and FNYEAQ. This CDR3 spans 12 amino acids. For the CDR3, the DNA is TGTGCCAGCATCCGAAGGCGGGATACGCAGTATTTT. It translates to CASIRRRDTQYF.

This clonotype was counted ten times or more. The rearrangement joins TRBV7-6 to TRBJ1-3; 10 nucleotides agree with TRBD1. V lost 4 bases, J lost 0 bases, and 12 bases stayed unmatched. The CDR3 has 19 residues. Germline assignment: CDR1 SGHVS and CDR2 FNYEAQ. CDR3 sequence: CASSYPIGDRGNSGNTIYF. Here the CDR3 DNA reads TGTGCCAGCAGCTATCCCATCGGGGACAGGGGTAACTCTGGAAACACCATATATTTT.